What follows describes a single T cell receptor (beta chain). Its matching antigen is unknown. This sample was taken from a study of cytomegalovirus exposure and HLA in healthy donors. As for the study in general: Unique TCR beta sequences numbering fewer than 130 million came from about 179 million T cells in an earlier analysis.

Study outcomes and limitations: In vitro testing confirmed a few CMV-associated chains as specific for CMV antigens.

The CDR3 sequence is 13 residues long. After removal of 10 bases from V and 1 base from J, the junction contained 4 bases not matched to a gene. The germline V gene encodes CDR1 MNHNY and CDR2 SVGAGI (reference sequence). PCR involved 60 Vbeta and 13 Jbeta primers. Sequenced by immunoSEQ multiplex PCR; TCRdb stores in-frame clones only, minus some. The repertoire holds approximately 130,000 clones, with approximately 82% as singletons. This clonotype originated in a boy between 2 and 10 years old in good health and CMV-seronegative. The rearrangement uses TRBV6-6 and TRBJ2-3; 8 bases line up with TRBD1. Sequencing used PBMCs. The CDR3 nucleotides are TGTGCCACCCAGGGGGCGGGCACAGATACGCAGTATTTT. This sequence encodes CATQGAGTDTQYF.